Detailed here is one T cell receptor (beta chain). As yet, its antigen is unknown. The primer mix had 60 Vbeta and 13 Jbeta primers. Method: immunoSEQ multiplex PCR; TCRdb's copy keeps in-frame clones and lacks some. Of about 98,000 clones listed, 70% to 80% are singletons. The sample originates from a study of cytomegalovirus exposure and HLA in healthy donors. Whole-study results and caveats: Three chains tied to CMV proved CMV antigen-specific in vitro. Analysis was performed later, and it showed HLA-associated TCR beta chains to be more clonally expanded than equally common others. High sensitivity and specificity were reportedly achieved when the classifier diagnosed cytomegalovirus status. In a later analysis, donors in an Asian-associated ancestry cluster reportedly had fewer N-insertions in productive TCRs than the cohort mean.

The V end lost 1 base, the J end lost 5 bases, and 17 bases lay between the germline ends. The CDR3 sequence is 17 residues long. CDR1 and CDR2 from the germline V gene are SGHVS and FQNEAQ. The sequenced material came from PBMCs. This chain joins TRBV7-8 and TRBJ1-4; maybe TRBD1 (6 bases). This clonotype was obtained from a man between 18 and 35 years old in good health and CMV-seropositive. CDR3 residues: CASSLGVLQGLNEKLFF. As DNA, the CDR3 is TGTGCCAGCAGCTTAGGAGTTTTGCAGGGGCTCAATGAAAAACTGTTTTTT.